The clone carrying this TCR beta chain was seen more than once but under ten times. As yet, its antigen is unknown. This entry is derived from a study of T-cell reconstitution after alpha-beta-depleted transplantation in children. Germline CDR1 is MDHEN and CDR2 is SYDVKM. V was pared by 5 bases and J by 6 bases, with 10 bases of the junction left unmatched. This CDR3 has 14 amino acids. Study-level results: Surviving recipient cells, namely T cells and thymic progenitors, were the source of high day-60 TCRbeta diversity in some patients. From newly produced T cells came most of the T-cell counts and diversity one year after transplant. Roughly two months post-transplant, alpha-beta T cells reportedly originated from several hundred graft clones that had expanded.

TCRbeta library preparation incorporated unique molecular identifiers. TCRdb used MiXCR to reprocess the PCR reads, holding one entry per CDR3 protein. The sample contains around 580,000 distinct CDR3 sequences, 20% to 25% of which appear only once. The TCR originated in a boy younger than two who had a stem cell transplant for acute myeloid leukemia, so the T cells may come from the graft donor. The starting material was PBMCs, mostly from graft donor cells, obtained 360 days after TCRalphabeta/CD19-depleted stem cell transplant. This chain uses TRBV28 with TRBJ2-7; the match to TRBD1 covers 7 bases. CDR3 sequence (DNA): TGTGCCAGCAGTCCCCGAAGATGGGACAGCGAGCAGTACGTC. This gives the protein CASSPRRWDSEQYV.